This T cell receptor beta chain was recorded in a study of OX40 agonist ivuxolimab in advanced cancers. As for the study in general: Of the participants, more than 35% had some prior anti-PD-1, anti-PD-L1 or anti-CTLA-4 therapy, which was allowed. There were three patients with partial responses, one having hepatocellular carcinoma and two cutaneous melanoma. The study's findings and limits: CD8+ T cells showed, on average, more clonal expansion than CD4+ cells.

The V gene end was trimmed by 3 bases and the J gene end by 10 bases; junction bases not matched to a gene: 13. Germline CDR1 and CDR2: SGDLS and YYNGEE. CDR3 length equals 16 residues. Worth noting for this clone: The antigen is not known.

Method: immunoSEQ multiplex PCR; TCRdb's copy keeps in-frame clones and lacks some. In the table there are more than 35,000 clones, around 87% of which are singletons. The clonotype originates from an adult with an advanced solid tumor such as melanoma, head and neck, liver or kidney cancer. The rearrangement joins TRBV9 to TRBJ1-6, with 7 positions matching TRBD1. The material sequenced was CD4+ or CD8+ T cells sorted from blood, taken in a trial of the OX40 agonist ivuxolimab. CDR3 sequence reads: CASSATTTGVGSPLHF. The CDR3 bases are TGTGCCAGCAGCGCCACAACAACAGGGGTAGGCTCACCCCTCCACTTT.